This T cell receptor beta chain derives from a study of T cell responses to AZD1222 COVID-19 vaccine (dated by TCRdb to 2020 to 2023). General notes on the study: Because spike-specific TCR depth and breadth did not differ between the two schedules, AZD1222 recipients who got a second dose at roughly 4 weeks were pooled with those who got a second dose at roughly 12 weeks. TCR sequencing covered more than 230 trial participants: roughly 200 given two doses of AZD1222 and approximately 26 given two doses of MenACWY control vaccine. Trial participants were enrolled into age subgroups of 18-55, 56-69 and 70-plus years, which contained roughly 140, 27 and 60 TCR-sequenced participants, respectively.

From its cysteine to its phenylalanine, the CDR3 spans 13 amino acids. The retained sequence is limited to the CDR3, 39 bases, with the frame set at the first base. CDR1 MGHDK and CDR2 SYGVNS were looked up in the germline V gene. V loses 5 bases of germline sequence and J loses 0 bases, and the interval between the two ends is 7 bases. Results the study describes overall, beyond this receptor: No day 14 peak-response samples were available, so repertoires were characterized only after the peak T cell response. In the small 56-69-year group, the increase in depth fell short of significance, most likely because of low power. Spike-specific TCR breadth and depth rose significantly after two AZD1222 doses compared with day 0 and with MenACWY recipients. Most participants were white British and females outnumbered males, and the authors suggested that clonal diversity may have been underestimated. Epitopes outside the regions mutated in the B.1.351 and B.1.1.7 variants were reportedly recognized by nearly half of the unique spike-specific TCRs. Conclusions about previously exposed vaccinees are limited, since just five or six AZD1222 recipients were seropositive for SARS-CoV-2 at baseline. The vaccine-associated CD4 TCRs covered the entire spike protein, and the dominant responses fell in regions 160-218 and 743-854.

The CDR3 regions of human TCRbeta chains were analyzed by immunosequencing. The authors' analysis ran thus. Repertoire TCRs were matched against a reference library of SARS-CoV-2-specific TCRs generated with the MIRA antigen-specificity platform. Breadth was defined as the fraction of unique TCRs that were SARS-CoV-2-associated. Depth was defined as the fraction of total T cells that were SARS-CoV-2-associated. Using the MIRA data, each spike-specific TCR was mapped to the spike region that the TCR reacts to and placed in a CD4 or CD8 class. Log10-transformed breadth and depth values were compared by one-way ANOVA with Sidak's multiple comparisons tests. Not all clones reach the TCRdb copy of this immuneACCESS table, which keeps in-frame sequences only. Checked studies attribute under half of the gap to unresolved V genes and leave the rest unexplained. From that table come the V and J calls and clone size; the DNA was used to work out D and trimming. This sample is represented by some 150,000 clones; roughly nine tenths of them were singletons. The leading ten clones occupy approximately 1.8% of the sample.

The meaning of the sample's time point label: baseline before first vaccination. Samples from vaccinated people were obtained from the UK trials COV001 and COV002, which included a single-blind randomized controlled phase 2/3 trial of AZD1222 (ChAdOx1 nCoV-19) in healthy adults. Trial participant PBMC samples were collected at day 0 and day 28 after the second dose for TCRbeta chain sequencing. A remark on this clone: Its target antigen remains unknown. The sample holds no much larger clone one base away, and base qualities are not on file.

The origin of this receptor is an adult in good health. The sample here was peripheral blood, taken on day 0 of AZD1222 vaccination. The chain was built from TRBV25-1 and TRBJ1-1, with no confidently assigned D gene. The base sequence is TGTGCCAGCAGTAGAGGGATGAACACTGAAGCTTTCTTT. Its protein reads: CASSRGMNTEAFF.